The clone carrying this T cell receptor beta chain was seen a few times. Its antigen is not identified. These data come from a study of identical twins. V dropped 3 bases and J dropped 1; count of bases not matched to a gene: 4. This CDR3 region has 15 residues. CDR1 KGHDR and CDR2 SFDVKD come from the germline V gene. TCRdb analysed the 5' RACE reads with MiXCR anew, one entry per CDR3 protein. The sample shows over 550,000 distinct CDR3 sequences, under 8.5% of them seen only once. Notes on the study in general: Abundant beta clonotypes from cord blood bore fewer insertions; memory repertoires lacked this pattern. Zero-insertion findings could be partly confounded by invariant cells (MAIT and iNKT cells).

The data were also submitted as part of a second study, on yellow fever vaccine responses in identical twins. That paper adds: Reportedly, twins' vaccine T cell responses looked partly convergent and partly personalized.

The TCR originated in a woman in her late teens or twenties in good health. The V call is TRBV24-1, the J call TRBJ2-7; 8 nucleotides agree with TRBD1. Sequencing was carried out using PBMCs. The CDR3, as DNA: TGTGCCACCAGTGATACTTGGGACAGGTCCTACGAGCAGTACTTC. Amino acid sequence: CATSDTWDRSYEQYF.